The 7 T cell receptor beta chains below come from one sample, sequenced in a study of long-term antiretroviral therapy in people with HIV. The assay used was immunoSEQ (version v3.0), run at survey level. Generated by immunoSEQ multiplex PCR, the TCRdb table keeps only in-frame clones and is missing some. The sample consists of 25,000 to 30,000 clones, 90% to 95% of them appearing once. The specimen was unsorted PBMCs, collected about 7.4 years after starting antiretroviral therapy. All receptors come from a man over 45 with HIV.

The chain is built from TRBV27 and TRBJ1-1; no clear D. This CDR3 contains 16 residues. The germline CDR1 and CDR2 sequences are MNHEY and SMNVEV (reference sequence). V shed 2 bases and J shed 2 bases, with 15 bases lying between them. This chain's CDR3 is CASSLGSGGSNTEAFF. The CDR3 DNA reads TGTGCCAGCAGTTTAGGGTCGGGAGGCTCAAACACTGAAGCTTTCTTT.

The rearrangement uses TRBV6-5 and TRBJ1-4; D might be TRBD1 (5 bases). Looked up from germline, CDR1 is MNHEY and CDR2 is SVGAGI. Trimming removed 2 bases from V and 10 bases from J, with 17 bases in between. This CDR3 spans 15 amino acids. The CDR3 region has the DNA TGTGCCAGCAGTTACCGGGGCGATCTTAAGGGAAAACTGTTTTTT. It codes for CASSYRGDLKGKLFF.

This chain links TRBV5-1 with TRBJ2-5, with D perhaps matching TRBD1 (5 bases). Near its end, the DNA agrees better with TRBJ2-7, so the J call may be wrong. The CDR3 extends over 13 amino acids. The germline gives CDR1 SGHRS, CDR2 YFSETQ. CDR3: CASRAGNLDEQYF. Written as DNA, the CDR3 is TGCGCCAGCAGGGCAGGGAATTTGGACGAGCAGTACTTC.

As concerns this clone: One junction end disagrees with the germline gene, perhaps due to a read error. The rearrangement links TRBV10-2 to TRBJ1-6; no clear D gene. CDR3 size: 13 residues. CDR1 is WSHSY, CDR2 SAAADI, per germline. CDR3 sequence: CAISEVLGSPLHF. The CDR3 DNA reads as TGCGCCATCAGTGAGGTTTTGGGTTCACCCCTCCACTTT.

V usage is TRBV5-5 and J usage is TRBJ1-2; no clear D gene. CDR3 length: 13 amino acids. Trimming pared 4 bases from V and 3 bases from J, leaving 10 bases between. Germline V gives CDR1 SGHKS, CDR2 YYEKEE (reference sequence). The CDR3 DNA reads TGTGCCAGCAGCCAAGGACCGGACTATGGCTACACCTTC. It codes for CASSQGPDYGYTF.

There are a few counts of this clone. This CDR3 is CASSTDSGELFF. The DNA of the CDR3 is TGTGCCAGCAGCACCGACAGCGGGGAGCTGTTTTTT. V and J are TRBV7-2 and TRBJ2-2; a weak D match, TRBD1 (5 bases). Deletions cut 5 bases from V and 7 bases from J, with 8 bases between. The length of the CDR3 is 12 residues. Germline V gene data show CDR1 as SGHTA and CDR2 as FQGNSA.

The chain recombines TRBV7-3 with TRBJ2-1, with D possibly being TRBD1 or TRBD2 (5 bases each). The CDR3 length is 15 residues. CDR1 SGHTA and CDR2 FQGTGA come from the germline V gene. Trimming took off 1 base at V and 2 bases at J, with 9 bases between the two ends. CDR3 in DNA: TGTGCCAGCAGCTTAAGAGGGGATGCCTACAATGAGCAGTTCTTC. It encodes CASSLRGDAYNEQFF. Looking up the rest from reference TRBV7-3 and TRBJ2-1 gives the full variable domain: GAGVSQTPSNKVTEKGKYVELRCDPISGHTALYWYRQSLGQGPEFLIYFQGTGAADDSGLPNDRFFAVRPEGSVSTLKIQRTERGDSAVYLCASSLRGDAYNEQFFGPGTRLTVL.